This T cell receptor beta chain was recorded in a study of T cell repertoires in cytomegalovirus infection. TCRdb redid the calling of the reads with MiXCR, one entry per CDR3 protein. The profile covers around 55,000 distinct CDR3 sequences, with around 20% appearing a single time and 26% taken by the ten largest. The germline gives CDR1 SEHNR, CDR2 FQNEAQ (reference sequence). V dropped 3 bases and J dropped 6 bases, with 12 bases sitting between them. This CDR3 has 14 residues. This clonotype appeared a few times. The antigen remains undetermined. Here the sequenced sample was CD8+ T cells from cultured PBMCs, taken from culture after CMV antigen stimulation. This chain joins TRBV7-9 and TRBJ2-1; D might be TRBD2 (6 bases). The receptor comes from a human donor in good health (CMV status not recorded). Some clones in this sample may be carry-over from other donors' samples. The CDR3 bases are TGTGCCAGCAGCTTTAGCGGAAGCGGCAATGAGCAGTTCTTC. This sequence encodes CASSFSGSGNEQFF.